This entry lists 22 T cell receptor beta chains sequenced from one sample in a study of T cell repertoires in cytomegalovirus infection. No antigen has been assigned to these receptors. TCRdb independently ran MiXCR on the reads; one entry per CDR3 protein. This sample carries some 940,000 distinct CDR3 sequences, roughly a third of them seen once, and the ten largest clones take about an eighth. The sequencing here drew on cultured CD8+ T cells from PBMCs, taken from culture after CMV antigen stimulation. The receptors derive from a human donor in good health (CMV status not recorded). Some clones in this sample may be carry-over from other donors' samples.

This clonotype was detected only a few times. The V call is TRBV19, the J call TRBJ2-3, with D unclear. Trimming left V 6 bases short and J 4 bases short, with 38 bases between. The germline CDR1 and CDR2 sequences are LNHDA and SQIVND (reference sequence). This CDR3 comprises 22 residues. Here the CDR3 reads CASRSPGSPHPMDARHADTQYF. In DNA, the CDR3 is TGTGCCAGTAGGAGTCCGGGCTCCCCCCATCCCATGGATGCCCGTCACGCAGATACGCAGTATTTT.

This clonotype was counted only a few times. The chain employs TRBV19 and TRBJ2-1; maybe TRBD1 (5 bases). Trimming took 4 bases from V and 5 from J, leaving 15 bases between them. This CDR3 has 15 amino acids. CDR1 LNHDA and CDR2 SQIVND come from the germline V gene (reference sequence). This chain's CDR3 is CASSTDSNSDNEQFF. In DNA, the CDR3 is TGTGCCAGTAGTACCGACAGCAATTCGGACAATGAGCAGTTCTTC.

The chain combines TRBV20-1 with TRBJ2-7; maybe TRBD1 (5 bases). Trimming took off 3 bases at V and 0 bases at J, with 9 bases between the two ends. The CDR3 has 13 amino acids. Germline CDR1 is DFQATT and CDR2 is SNEGSKA (reference sequence). The CDR3 loop reads CSARGGASYEQYF. CDR3 nucleotides: TGCAGTGCTAGGGGTGGGGCCTCCTACGAGCAGTACTTC.

The chain recombines TRBV6-2 or TRBV6-3 with TRBJ2-4, with D unresolved. Trimming took off 2 bases at V and 8 bases at J, with 4 bases between the two ends. The CDR3 sequence is 11 residues long. Germline V gives CDR1 MNHEY, CDR2 SVGEGT. The CDR3 region has the DNA TGTGCCAGCAGTTACGGATACATTCAGTACTTC. Residues: CASSYGYIQYF.

The chain couples TRBV6-1 to TRBJ2-2, with 12 bases fitting TRBD2. Germline values: CDR1 MNHNS, CDR2 SASEGT. V was clipped by 6 bases and J by 2 bases; unmatched bases: 4. The CDR3 runs to 16 residues. The CDR3 nucleotides are TGTGCCAGCAGACGACTAGCGGGGGCCAACACCGGGGAGCTGTTTTTT. It specifies CASRRLAGANTGELFF.

J is TRBJ2-3 and V is TRBV27; the D call may be TRBD1 or TRBD2 (6 bases each). Germline lookup yields CDR1 MNHEY and CDR2 SMNVEV (reference sequence). V was pared by 0 bases and J by 2 bases, with 18 bases between. This CDR3 spans 18 amino acids. In DNA, the CDR3 is TGTGCCAGCAGTTTATCCGCCGGGGGCCACCACCTCACAGATACGCAGTATTTT. Amino acids: CASSLSAGGHHLTDTQYF.

This clonotype was recorded at least ten times. The rearrangement uses TRBV27 and TRBJ1-5; 9 bases fit TRBD1. In germline, CDR1 is MNHEY, CDR2 SMNVEV (reference sequence). This CDR3 is 13 amino acids long. V was pared by 6 bases and J by 6 bases, with 3 bases of the junction left unmatched. The CDR3 sequence: CASSGTGFQPQHF. CDR3 nucleotides: TGTGCCAGCAGCGGGACAGGGTTTCAGCCCCAGCATTTT.

There are many counts of this clonotype. J is TRBJ2-7 and V is TRBV25-1; D ambiguous. V was trimmed by 4 bases and J by 2 bases, leaving 6 bases between them. CDR3 length equals 12 residues. CDR1 and CDR2 (germline): MGHDK, SYGVNS. The DNA for the CDR3 is TGTGCCAGCAGTGGGACGGCCTACGAGCAGTACTTC. This codes for CASSGTAYEQYF.

This clonotype was seen many times. The CDR3 region has the DNA TGTGCTAGTGGTTTGGTACTAAGAATAAGGACAGACGGTACCTACGAGCAGTACGTC. It yields the protein CASGLVLRIRTDGTYEQYV. This chain uses TRBV12-5 with TRBJ2-7; D might be TRBD1 (6 bases). This CDR3 is built from 19 residues. Germline CDR1 reads LGHNT; CDR2 reads FRNRAP. With 0 bases removed from V and 2 bases from J, the gap between germline ends came to 23 bases.

As concerns this clonotype: Compared with germline, one end of the junction differs, possibly owing to a read error. The V and J genes are TRBV6-5 and TRBJ1-2; unclear D gene. The germline gives CDR1 MNHEY, CDR2 SVGAGI. The CDR3 has 13 amino acids. The DNA for the CDR3 is TGTACCAGCAGCTCGGTCCTCTACTATGGCTACACCTTC. Translating gives CTSSSVLYYGYTF.

This chain connects TRBV20-1 to TRBJ2-3; TRBD2 is a possible D gene (6 bases). The germline V gene has CDR1 DFQATT and CDR2 SNEGSKA (reference sequence). V lost 7 bases and J lost 6, with 20 bases in between. There are 14 residues in the CDR3. Here the CDR3 DNA reads TGCAGTGTTCCGGGACTTAGTCCATTGGATACGCAGTATTTT. Its protein product is CSVPGLSPLDTQYF.

This clonotype was observed a handful of times. The chain uses TRBV19 and TRBJ2-3; 7 bases align to TRBD1. The V segment lost 7 bases and the J segment 5 bases; nucleotides outside the gene matches: 12. The CDR3 consists of 15 residues. Germline V gives CDR1 LNHDA, CDR2 SQIVND (reference sequence). The CDR3 sequence: CASTEDRERRDTQYF. CDR3 bases: TGTGCCAGTACGGAAGACAGGGAGAGGCGAGATACGCAGTATTTT.

This clonotype was counted many times. The V and J genes are TRBV7-9 and TRBJ1-4; D unclear. V was clipped by 5 bases and J by 8 bases, with 15 bases between them. CDR3 length: 14 amino acids. Per germline, CDR1 SEHNR and CDR2 FQNEAQ (reference sequence). The CDR3 DNA reads TGTGCCAGCAGCCATCCGGATGGGCGAGAAAAACTGTTTTTT. Translation: CASSHPDGREKLFF.

This rearrangement joins TRBV7-4 to TRBJ2-5; the D gene could be TRBD1 or TRBD2 (5 bases each). The germline V gene encodes CDR1 SGHVT and CDR2 SQSDAQ. CDR3 length: 15 residues. V was cut by 1 base and J by 3 bases, with 12 bases left in between. CDR3: CASSLVPGAEETQYF. The CDR3 DNA sequence: TGTGCCAGCAGCTTAGTCCCCGGGGCAGAAGAGACCCAGTACTTC.

This rearrangement joins TRBV6-6 to TRBJ1-4; D is undetermined. Looked up from germline, CDR1 is MNHNY and CDR2 is SVGAGI (reference sequence). The CDR3 is 13 residues long. V lost 7 bases and J lost 0, with 6 bases in between. CDR3 region: CASISATNEKLFF. The CDR3 nucleotides read TGTGCCAGCATCTCGGCAACTAATGAAAAACTGTTTTTT.

There are a few counts of this clonotype. The chain uses TRBV28 and TRBJ2-7; 8 positions agree with TRBD1. The CDR3 is made up of 12 amino acids. The trim removed 8 bases at V and 3 bases at J, leaving 3 bases unmatched. Germline CDR1 and CDR2: MDHEN and SYDVKM. The CDR3 here is CASDDRGYEQYF. Here the CDR3 DNA reads TGTGCCAGCGACGACAGGGGCTACGAGCAGTACTTC.

This clonotype was seen only a few times. The J gene is TRBJ1-2, the V gene TRBV6-5; D is uncertain. The V gene's germline CDR1 is MNHEY and CDR2 SVGAGI. The CDR3 is 18 amino acids. V was shortened by 0 bases and J by 2 bases, with 19 bases between the two germline ends. The CDR3 sequence is CASSYSVLDFGSNYGYTF. The CDR3 DNA reads TGTGCCAGCAGTTACTCGGTTTTGGATTTTGGCTCCAACTATGGCTACACCTTC.

This clonotype was seen repeatedly, ten times or more. The gene calls are TRBV7-2 and TRBJ2-1; 8 bases align to TRBD2. In germline, CDR1 is SGHTA, CDR2 FQGNSA. There are 17 residues in the CDR3. V lost 3 bases and J lost 0; bases outside the gene matches: 7. Here the CDR3 DNA reads TGTGCCAGCAGCTTGGGCGGGGGGCCCAGCTCCTACAATGAGCAGTTCTTC. This sequence encodes CASSLGGGPSSYNEQFF.

In its sample, this clonotype was seen a few times. The V call is TRBV6-2 or TRBV6-3, the J call TRBJ2-1, with D possibly being TRBD2 (5 bases). This CDR3 region has 14 residues. The V gene's germline CDR1 is MNHEY and CDR2 SVGEGT. V lost 1 base and J 5 bases, leaving 9 bases between the germline ends. For the CDR3, the DNA is TGTGCCAGCAGTTACTTGCGGGCGAACAATGAGCAGTTCTTC. This encodes CASSYLRANNEQFF.

This clonotype was seen more than once but under ten times. The chain carries TRBV15 and TRBJ2-1, with 9 bases fitting TRBD2. This CDR3 has 15 residues. From germline, CDR1 is LNHNV and CDR2 YYDKDF (reference sequence). Unmatched junction bases numbered 11, after V lost 6 bases and J lost 8 bases. In DNA form, the CDR3 reads TGTGCCACCAGGGATAGCGGGGGCTTAAAGTATGAGCAGTTCTTC. Translating gives CATRDSGGLKYEQFF.

Points on this clonotype: At one boundary the junction diverges from the germline segment, which might be a read error. V gene TRBV4-1 combines with J gene TRBJ2-2, with D possibly TRBD2 on 6 matching bases. The CDR3 contains 17 residues. Germline lookup yields CDR1 MGHRA and CDR2 YSYEKL. The CDR3 is CVSSQDFGGVDAGELFF. As DNA, the CDR3 is TGTGTCAGCAGCCAAGATTTCGGCGGGGTCGATGCCGGGGAGCTGTTTTTT.

The chain carries TRBV11-2 and TRBJ2-7; TRBD2 matches 8 bases. The CDR3 is made up of 18 amino acids. Germline CDR1 reads SGHAT; CDR2 reads FQNNGV. J lost 2 bases, V lost 3 bases, and 15 bases had no gene match. The CDR3 protein is CASSFPTGAGDGTYEQYF. In nucleotides, the CDR3 is TGTGCCAGCAGCTTTCCAACAGGAGCGGGGGACGGCACCTACGAGCAGTACTTC.